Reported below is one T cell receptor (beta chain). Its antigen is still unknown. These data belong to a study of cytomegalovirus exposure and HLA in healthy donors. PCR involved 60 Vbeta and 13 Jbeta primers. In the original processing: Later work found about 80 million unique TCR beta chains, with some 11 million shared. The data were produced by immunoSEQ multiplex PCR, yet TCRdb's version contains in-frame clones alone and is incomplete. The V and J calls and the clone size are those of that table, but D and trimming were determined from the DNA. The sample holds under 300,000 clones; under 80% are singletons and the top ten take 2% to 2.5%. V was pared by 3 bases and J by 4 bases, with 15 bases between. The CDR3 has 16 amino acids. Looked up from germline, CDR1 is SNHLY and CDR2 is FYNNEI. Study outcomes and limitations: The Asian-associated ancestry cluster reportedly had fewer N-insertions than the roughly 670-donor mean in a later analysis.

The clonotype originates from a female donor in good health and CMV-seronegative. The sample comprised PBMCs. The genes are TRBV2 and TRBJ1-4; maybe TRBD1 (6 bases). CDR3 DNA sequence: TGTGCCAGCAGTGATATTAGTGGGGGCTATAATGAAAAACTGTTTTTT. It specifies CASSDISGGYNEKLFF.